Listed below are T cell receptor beta chains from one sample, sequenced in a study of control samples from healthy donors and cancer patients. Measured with immunoSEQ multiplex PCR; TCRdb has only the in-frame clones, and not every one. The sample comprises fewer than 20,000 clones, around 84% of which are singletons, and more than 25% rests with the top ten. The material sequenced was PBMCs. These receptor sequences come from an elderly man with head and neck cancer. Each CDR3 is given with its conserved first and last residue. D genes are given only for firm matches. Only some rows state a clone size, as once, few, many or a class for expanded clones.

V gene	D gene	J gene	clone size	CDR3 DNA	CDR3 protein
TRBV24-1	TRBD1	TRBJ1-2	.	TGTGCCACCAGTGACTACGGACAGGGTGGCTACACCTTC	CATSDYGQGGYTF
TRBV19	.	TRBJ1-1	.	TGTGCCAGTAGTCCCATCGGGGCAGGAACTGAAGCTTTCTTT	CASSPIGAGTEAFF
TRBV29-1	.	TRBJ2-7	.	TGCAGCGTTACCCGGGCAGGGAAGGACGAGCAGTACTTC	CSVTRAGKDEQYF
TRBV5-1	.	TRBJ2-3	.	TGCGCCAGCAGCTTGGATACAGATACGCAGTATTTT	CASSLDTDTQYF
TRBV5-4	.	TRBJ2-5	.	TGTGCCAGCAGCGACAGCCGGGCGGGGGAGACCCAGTACTTC	CASSDSRAGETQYF
TRBV9	.	TRBJ1-5	.	TGTGCCAGCAGCGTAGGTGACGGTAATGAGCCCCAGCATTTT	CASSVGDGNEPQHF
TRBV9	.	TRBJ2-3	.	TGTGCCAGCAGCGCGAGACTGACAGATACGCAGTATTTT	CASSARLTDTQYF
TRBV7-2	TRBD2	TRBJ2-1	.	TGTGCCAGCACCCCGGTGAGCGGGAGGGTTGAGCAGTTCTTC	CASTPVSGRVEQFF
TRBV29-1	TRBD1	TRBJ2-3	.	TGCAGCGTTGACGACAGGGGGCCCGGCACAGATACGCAGTATTTT	CSVDDRGPGTDTQYF
TRBV2	TRBD1	TRBJ1-2	.	TGTGCCAGCAGGACCGGACAGGGACAGAACTATGGCTACACCTTC	CASRTGQGQNYGYTF
TRBV10-2	TRBD1	TRBJ1-2	few	TGCGCCAGCAGAAGCAGGGGGAGCAACTATGGCTACACCTTC	CASRSRGSNYGYTF
TRBV9	.	TRBJ1-1	.	TGTGCCAGCAGTCTAAACGAGAACACTGAAGCTTTCTTT	CASSLNENTEAFF
TRBV20-1	.	TRBJ1-1	once	TGCAGTGCCGAGACGCCCACTGAAGCTTTCTTT	CSAETPTEAFF
TRBV11-2	TRBD1	TRBJ2-6	.	TGTGCCAGCAGCCCAATAACGGGGACAGCAGTTGGGGCCAACGTCCTGACTTTC	CASSPITGTAVGANVLTF
TRBV24-1	.	TRBJ2-1	.	TGTGCCACCGGCCGGACAGACCGCAATGAGCAGTTCTTC	CATGRTDRNEQFF
TRBV5-4	TRBD2	TRBJ2-7	.	TGTGCCAGCAGCCCCCGGGGTCTAGCGGGATCCTACGAGCAGTACTTC	CASSPRGLAGSYEQYF
TRBV9	TRBD1	TRBJ1-1	.	TGTGCCAGCAGCTACCAGACAGGGTGGACTGAAGCTTTCTTT	CASSYQTGWTEAFF
TRBV5-1	.	TRBJ2-5	.	TGCGCCAGCAGCTTTCAGAGCCCGGTCGGGGAGACCCAGTACTTC	CASSFQSPVGETQYF
TRBV7-9	TRBD1	TRBJ2-3	.	TGTGCCAGCAGCCCGACAGGGGCAGGGGCAGATACGCAGTATTTT	CASSPTGAGADTQYF
TRBV2	TRBD1	TRBJ2-3	.	TGTGCCAGCAGTGAACAAGGACAGGGGAGAGATACGCAGTATTTT	CASSEQGQGRDTQYF
TRBV5-4	TRBD1	TRBJ2-5	.	TGTGCCAGCAGCGGGGGACAGCTCCAAGAGACCCAGTACTTC	CASSGGQLQETQYF
TRBV6-1	.	TRBJ2-4	.	TGTGCCAGCAGTGAAGTCGCGGGGTGGATGGGGACAACACTAGCCAAAAACATTCAGTACTTC	CASSEVAGWMGTTLAKNIQYF
TRBV5-4	TRBD2	TRBJ2-7	.	TGTGCCAGCAGCTTGGGACTAGCGGACTCCTACGAGCAGTACTTC	CASSLGLADSYEQYF
TRBV11-3	TRBD2	TRBJ2-2	.	TGTGCCAGCAGCACGGGGGGGCAGGCGAACACCGGGGAGCTGTTTTTT	CASSTGGQANTGELFF
TRBV27	TRBD1	TRBJ1-6	.	TGTGCCAGCAGGACCGGGACAGGAGATTCACCCCTCCACTTT	CASRTGTGDSPLHF
TRBV5-1	TRBD1	TRBJ1-1	.	TGCGCCAGCAGCCGGGAGGGACAGGGAAACACTGAAGCTTTCTTT	CASSREGQGNTEAFF
TRBV6-1	TRBD2	TRBJ2-7	.	TGTGCCAGCAGTGAAACCCTTCTAGCGGGGGGCAGATACGAGCAGTACTTC	CASSETLLAGGRYEQYF
TRBV7-9	.	TRBJ1-2	.	TGTGCCAGCAGCATTCCATCTAACTATGGCTACACCTTC	CASSIPSNYGYTF
TRBV6-2/TRBV6-3	.	TRBJ1-6	.	TGTGCCAGCAGTTACTCGCGTGGGACCCTCCACTTT	CASSYSRGTLHF
TRBV5-1	.	TRBJ2-3	.	TGCGCCAGCAGCTTGGGAGTAGATACGCAGTATTTT	CASSLGVDTQYF
TRBV10-1	.	TRBJ2-2	few	TGCGCCAGCAGTGATAATCGGGACGGGGAGCTGTTTTTT	CASSDNRDGELFF
TRBV9	TRBD1	TRBJ1-2	.	TGTGCCAGCAGCGCTGACCCTCGGGACAGCTACTATGGCTACACCTTC	CASSADPRDSYYGYTF
TRBV7-9	TRBD2	TRBJ2-3	.	TGTGCCAGCAGCTCTCCGGGACTAGTTTCTAGGGGCTACGCAGATACGCAGTATTTT	CASSSPGLVSRGYADTQYF
TRBV5-6	TRBD1	TRBJ2-6	.	TGTGCCAGCAGCTTGAACAGGGGTCGTGCATTTGGGGCCAACGTCCTGACTTTC	CASSLNRGRAFGANVLTF
TRBV7-9	.	TRBJ1-4	.	TGTGCCAGCAGCTTAATGAAGTATAATGAAAAACTGTTTTTT	CASSLMKYNEKLFF
TRBV5-6	TRBD1	TRBJ2-7	.	TGTGCCAGCAGCAACCTCCGGGACAGGTTTACCTACGAGCAGTACTTC	CASSNLRDRFTYEQYF
TRBV7-2	.	TRBJ2-7	.	TGTGCCAGCAGCTTTGTGAGAGGGAGCGGGTCCGAGCAGTACTTC	CASSFVRGSGSEQYF
TRBV7-7	TRBD1	TRBJ2-7	once	TGTGCCAGCAGCTTAACGACAGGGTGGGAGCAGTACTTC	CASSLTTGWEQYF
TRBV7-2	.	TRBJ2-3	.	TGTGCCAGCAGCTTCAACACAGATACGCAGTATTTT	CASSFNTDTQYF
TRBV6-5	TRBD1	TRBJ2-7	.	TGTGCCAGCACCTTTTTCCCGGGACAGGGGGGCGAGCAGTACTTC	CASTFFPGQGGEQYF
TRBV7-2	.	TRBJ2-3	few	TGTGCCAGCAGCTTTGACCGTTCCGAAGCGCAGTATTTT	CASSFDRSEAQYF
TRBV18	TRBD2	TRBJ2-3	.	TGTGCCAGCTCACCTCGGCGGACTAGCGGTATAGGCAGCACAGATACGCAGTATTTT	CASSPRRTSGIGSTDTQYF
TRBV30	.	TRBJ1-6	.	TGTGCCTTAGCAAGGACGGAAAGCTCCTATAATTCACCCCTCCACTTT	CALARTESSYNSPLHF
TRBV6-2/TRBV6-3	.	TRBJ2-7	.	TGTGCCAGCAGTTATGGCTTTCATTCCGAGCAGTACTTC	CASSYGFHSEQYF